This T cell receptor (beta chain) was identified in a study of shared clonotypes between healthy human individuals. Between the trimmed V and J ends, which lost 6 bases and 0 bases, there was a span of 6 bases. Germline V gives CDR1 MNHNY, CDR2 SVGAGI (reference sequence). The CDR3 extends over 13 amino acids. Assay runs were performed at deep level. Assay used: immunoSEQ multiplex PCR; TCRdb lists only in-frame clones, some missing. The repertoire holds some 2,400,000 clones, approximately 96% seen once, with approximately 0.13% in the top ten. Sequenced input: naive CD4+ T cells sorted from blood. Subset defined: CD45RA+ positively selected. This sequence originates from a man in his late teens or twenties in good health. V is TRBV6-6 and J is TRBJ1-3; D is uncertain. The CDR3 nucleotides are TGTGCCAGCAGGGTCCCCTCTGGAAACACCATATATTTT. It yields the protein CASRVPSGNTIYF.